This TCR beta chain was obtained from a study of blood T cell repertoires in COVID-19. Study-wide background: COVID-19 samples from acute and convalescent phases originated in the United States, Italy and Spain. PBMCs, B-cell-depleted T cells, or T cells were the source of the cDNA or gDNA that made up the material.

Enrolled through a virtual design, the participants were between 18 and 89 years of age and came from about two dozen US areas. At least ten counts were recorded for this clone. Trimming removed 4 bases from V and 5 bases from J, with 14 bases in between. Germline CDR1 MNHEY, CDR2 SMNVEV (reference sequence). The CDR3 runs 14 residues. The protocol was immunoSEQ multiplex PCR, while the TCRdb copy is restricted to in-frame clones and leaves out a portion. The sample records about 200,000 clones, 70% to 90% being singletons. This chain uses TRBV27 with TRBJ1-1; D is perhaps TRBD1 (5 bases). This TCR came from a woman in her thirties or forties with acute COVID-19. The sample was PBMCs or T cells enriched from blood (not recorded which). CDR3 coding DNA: TGTGCCAGCAGTTGGGGGGGGAGGGGAACTGAAGCTTTCTTT. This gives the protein CASSWGGRGTEAFF.